The T cell receptor (beta chain) described here comes from a study of shared clonotypes between healthy human individuals (dated by TCRdb to the early 2020s). Looking at the study overall: The cohort comprised a couple of women and a few men aged 18 to 49 years. For each donor, three plates each were used for CD4 naive and CD4 memory, two plates were used for CD8 naive, and one plate was used for CD8 memory. The study deeply sequenced blood TCR repertoires of about 5 healthy adults to estimate repertoire size and the extent of clonotype sharing between individuals. To increase sequencing depth and limit assay-specific biases, TCR repertoire library preparation and sequencing were carried out by different laboratories using diverse techniques. Each donor's leukapheresis produced roughly between roughly 0.9 and 9 billion PBMCs. Summary of the overall study and its limitations: The genetic and exposure-history diversity represented was limited by the small number of donors. Compared with non-shared clonotypes, the clonotypes found in all four sorted-subset donors had higher generation probabilities. Based on pairwise subsampling, the degree of clonotype sharing among donors was expected to be affected by sequencing depth. Sampling was restricted to blood, and TCR repertoires in tissue are likely to differ from TCR repertoires in blood. Approximately 5% of naive CD4, 3.5% of naive CD8, 2.3% of memory CD4, and approximately 0.39% of memory CD8 clonotypes were shared across several donors. Incomplete sequencing was indicated by rarefaction of sorted-subset datasets, despite the large sequencing depth. Naive subsets generally had larger estimated clonotype richness than memory subsets.

The donors were healthy, HIV-negative adults with no recently reported acute infections or vaccinations. Every donor was a Caucasian adult residing in Nashville, Tennessee, USA. Magnetic negative selection was used to enrich CD4+ T cells, after which naive cells were positively selected on CD45RA and the negative fraction became the memory subset. Blood was collected by leukapheresis, and PBMCs were isolated by Ficoll-Histopaque density gradient centrifugation and then cryopreserved in liquid nitrogen vapor phase. Analytical flow cytometry was used to check the purity and quantity of each magnetically sorted T cell population. Each sorted fraction had its genomic DNA isolated and then quantified by UV absorbance on a Nanodrop 2000c. Concerning this clone itself: The clone's antigen remains unknown. There are no base qualities to consult, and no much larger clone falls within one base.

Using the deep immunoSEQ assay, TCR CDR3 regions were amplified from genomic DNA by multiplex PCR. Extracted genomic DNA from each cell subset was spread evenly across all wells of several immunoSEQ 96-well plates, with each plate serving as a replicate. For sorted subsets, approximately 0.2 ug of genomic DNA, equivalent to 25,000 to 30,000 T cell genomes, went into each replicate PCR. Purified libraries were measured with a Qubit 3.0 fluorometer, size-checked on a Bioanalyzer 2100, and measured again with the KAPA Library Quantification kit. Every immunoSEQ 96-well plate was sequenced on a separate single-read 150-cycle Illumina NextSeq 550 flow cell. The authors' pipeline ran thus. Because the immunoSEQ output held only junctional sequences and lacked quality scores, the filtering could not match the filtering applied to full-length reads. To assign V/J genes and CDR3, sequences were annotated against IMGT germline references using PyIR, a Python wrapper for IgBLAST v1.9. Reads were removed for weak V/J assignments (E-value above 1e-6), missing CDR3, stop codons, out-of-frame junctions, or ambiguous translated residues. V3J clonotypes were defined as sequences sharing the same inferred V gene, J gene, and CDR3 amino acid sequence. To compute the percentage overlap between repertoires, the number of shared unique clonotypes was divided by the size of the smaller repertoire. RTK rarefaction, the Chao1 estimator, and Recon v2.1 estimates of unobserved clonotypes were used to assess repertoire richness. OLGA was used to compute generation probabilities for all TCRbeta clonotypes that the gDNA method yielded from a handful of donors. In its TCRdb copy, this immuneACCESS table keeps in-frame sequences only and misses some clones. Where compared with another copy, unresolved V genes explain less than half of these, and the others have no known cause. The DNA gave D and trimming, while V, J and clone size come from that table. This sample is represented by millions of clones; roughly 94% of them were singletons. Around 0.13% of the sample is held by the ten biggest clonotypes.

From the cysteine up to the phenylalanine, the CDR3 has a length of 18 residues. This entry keeps only the CDR3 DNA: 54 bases, framed from base 1. CDR1 is given as SGHRS and CDR2 as YFSETQ, both from the germline V gene. Clipping removes 2 bases from V and 0 bases from J, with 8 as the unmatched junction base count. Sequencing was carried out using naive CD4+ T cells sorted from blood. The cell subset or site label, read with the paper, signifies: CD45RA+ positively selected. In this chain, TRBV5-1 is recombined with TRBJ2-6; TRBD2 fits 7 bases in the junction. The source is a man aged 18 to 30 in good health. The DNA sequence reads TGCGCCAGCAGCTTAGCGGGGCACGCCAGCTCTGGGGCCAACGTCCTGACTTTC. Its protein is CASSLAGHASSGANVLTF.